These 23 T cell receptor beta chains originate from one sample sequenced in a study of CD8 T cells in ankylosing spondylitis. TCRdb used MiXCR to reprocess the 5' RACE reads, holding one entry per CDR3 protein. The sample contains approximately 250,000 distinct CDR3 sequences, about 10% of which appear only once. Input material: blood, either unsorted or a sorted T cell fraction (not recorded which). These receptors were collected from a male donor with ankylosing spondylitis or in good health (not recorded which).

This clonotype was seen repeatedly, ten times or more. The gene calls are TRBV20-1 and TRBJ2-1, with D possibly being TRBD2 (6 bases). This CDR3 region has 15 residues. The V end lost 0 bases, the J end lost 2 bases, and 11 bases lay between the germline ends. CDR1 and CDR2 (germline): DFQATT, SNEGSKA (reference sequence). CDR3 nucleotides: TGCAGTGCTAGAGAGGCGGGCGGGGCCTACAATGAGCAGTTCTTC. It is translated as CSAREAGGAYNEQFF.

This clonotype was observed at least ten times. The rearrangement joins TRBV11-2 to TRBJ2-2; 7 positions agree with TRBD2. This CDR3 has 15 residues. Germline loops: CDR1 SGHAT, CDR2 FQNNGV. V shed 6 bases, J shed 5 bases, and the junction held 9 bases outside the gene matches. CDR3: CASSLGSGLTGELFF. CDR3 DNA: TGTGCCAGCAGTTTGGGTAGCGGGCTGACCGGGGAGCTGTTTTTT.

The chain joins TRBV29-1 to TRBJ1-1, with D perhaps matching TRBD1 (5 bases). The V gene's germline CDR1 is SQVTM and CDR2 ANQGSEA. V lost 7 bases and J 4 bases, leaving 13 bases between the germline ends. The CDR3 has 12 residues. The CDR3 reads CSASDGGTEAFF. As DNA, the CDR3 is TGCAGCGCGTCAGATGGGGGCACTGAAGCTTTCTTT.

As regards this clonotype: Given a much more abundant clone one base away, this may be a read error. This chain joins TRBV7-6 and TRBJ2-7, with a tentative D call TRBD2 (6 bases). CDR1 is SGHVS and CDR2 is FNYEAQ in the germline V gene. The CDR3 sequence is 15 residues long. CDR3 amino acids: CASSLNRDFSYVQYF. In DNA form, the CDR3 reads TGTGCCAGCAGTCTCAACCGGGACTTCTCCTACGTGCAGTACTTC.

This clonotype was counted ten times or more. The J gene is TRBJ2-2, the V gene TRBV12-5; weak D call: TRBD1 (5 bases). CDR1 LGHNT and CDR2 FRNRAP come from the germline V gene. Deletions cut 1 base from V and 2 bases from J, with 8 bases between. This CDR3 spans 15 amino acids. The CDR3 here is CASGLGTYNTGELFF. In DNA, the CDR3 is TGTGCTAGTGGTTTGGGGACATATAACACCGGGGAGCTGTTTTTT.

In its sample, this clonotype was seen many times. This chain joins TRBV20-1 and TRBJ2-5, with D possibly being TRBD2 (6 bases). V shed 1 base and J shed 4 bases, with 10 bases lying between them. This CDR3 is 13 amino acids long. The germline V gene has CDR1 DFQATT and CDR2 SNEGSKA (reference sequence). The CDR3 loop is CSARGRASETQYF. As DNA, the CDR3 is TGCAGTGCTAGAGGGAGGGCGTCAGAGACCCAGTACTTC.

This clonotype has at least ten counts. V is TRBV12-3 or TRBV12-4 and J is TRBJ2-7; possibly TRBD2 for D (6 bases). The CDR3 length is 13 residues. V gave up 3 bases and J gave up 3 bases, with 9 bases separating them. The chain's CDR3 is CASSFGSYYEQYF. For the CDR3, the DNA is TGTGCCAGCAGTTTCGGGAGCTACTACGAGCAGTACTTC.

This clonotype occurred once. This chain links TRBV7-2 with TRBJ2-7; TRBD2 might be the D (6 bases). The CDR3 extends over 17 amino acids. Germline V gene data show CDR1 as SGHTA and CDR2 as FQGNSA. V lost 0 bases to trimming and J lost 3 bases, with 18 bases between them. The DNA of the CDR3 is TGTGCCAGCAGCTTAGCCTCATCGGGAGACGGGATCTACGAGCAGTACTTC. It codes for CASSLASSGDGIYEQYF.

The chain uses TRBV4-2 and TRBJ1-4, with D possibly matching TRBD1 (5 bases). CDR1 and CDR2 (germline): LGHNA, YNFKEQ. V gave up 1 base and J gave up 7 bases, with 10 bases separating them. The CDR3 totals 14 residues. DNA of the CDR3: TGTGCCAGCAGCCAAGGGAGGGGTGGTGAAAAACTGTTTTTT. It is translated as CASSQGRGGEKLFF.

This clonotype appeared many times. The rearrangement joins TRBV12-3 or TRBV12-4 to TRBJ2-1; D might be TRBD1 (5 bases). The CDR3 has 13 residues. Trimming removed 5 bases at V and 3 bases at J, with 8 bases between. CDR3 coding DNA: TGTGCCAGCAGTCCGACAGTCTACAATGAGCAGTTCTTC. It encodes CASSPTVYNEQFF.

This clonotype came up many times. The genes are TRBV18 and TRBJ1-1; 9 nucleotides line up with TRBD1. The CDR3 loop spans 18 amino acids. The germline gives CDR1 KGHSH, CDR2 LQKENI. Trimming cost V 2 bases and J 1 base; bases outside gene matches: 11. The CDR3 DNA is TGTGCCAGCTCACCATTTCCGGGACAGGGCGAAAAGAACACTGAAGCTTTCTTT. Its protein product is CASSPFPGQGEKNTEAFF.

This clonotype was picked up one time. The chain couples TRBV5-4 to TRBJ2-1; D could derive from TRBD1 or TRBD2 (5 bases each). The germline V gene encodes CDR1 SGHNT and CDR2 YYREEE (reference sequence). This CDR3 spans 14 amino acids. Between the trimmed V and J ends, which lost 7 bases and 6 bases, there was a span of 17 bases. In DNA, the CDR3 is TGTGCCAGCGGCTCGGGGCTCCTCTGCAATGAGCAGTTCTTC. It codes for CASGSGLLCNEQFF.

This clonotype has only a few counts. The chain couples TRBV29-1 to TRBJ2-1; 14 bases are shared with TRBD2. The trim removed 6 bases at V and 12 bases at J, leaving 13 bases unmatched. The CDR3 sequence is 15 residues long. Germline V CDR1 and CDR2: SQVTM, ANQGSEA. CDR3 residues: CSVPGTSGGLGVQFF. The DNA of the CDR3 is TGCAGCGTCCCAGGGACTAGCGGGGGCCTGGGTGTGCAGTTCTTC.

This clonotype was detected many times. The chain uses TRBV29-1 and TRBJ1-1, with D hard to call. V lost 4 bases and J lost 4, with 7 bases in between. CDR1 SQVTM and CDR2 ANQGSEA come from the germline V gene. This CDR3 contains 11 residues. This CDR3 reads CSVGQTTEAFF. The CDR3 DNA is TGCAGCGTTGGCCAGACCACTGAAGCTTTCTTT. The full variable domain, its missing parts supplied by reference TRBV29-1 and TRBJ1-1, is SAVISQKPSRDICQRGTSLTIQCQVDSQVTMMFWYRQQPGQSLTLIATANQGSEATYESGFVIDKFPISRPNLTFSTLTVSNMSPEDSSIYLCSVGQTTEAFFGQGTRLTVV.

This clonotype was observed many times. The chain links TRBV20-1 to TRBJ2-1; D is undetermined. The CDR3 has 14 amino acids. The germline gives CDR1 DFQATT, CDR2 SNEGSKA (reference sequence). V shed 3 bases and J shed 0 bases, with 9 bases lying between them. CDR3 region: CSASGSTSYNEQFF. The CDR3 nucleotides read TGCAGTGCTAGTGGGTCGACCTCCTACAATGAGCAGTTCTTC.

This clonotype was seen at least ten times. The J gene is TRBJ2-2, the V gene TRBV25-1; D might be TRBD1 (6 bases). With 3 bases removed from V and 5 bases from J, the gap between germline ends came to 13 bases. The CDR3 totals 15 residues. Germline V CDR1 and CDR2: MGHDK, SYGVNS. The CDR3 protein is CASSDNREKTGELFF. The CDR3, as DNA: TGTGCCAGCAGTGACAACAGGGAGAAAACCGGGGAGCTGTTTTTT. Full variable domain (remainder filled in from reference TRBV25-1 and TRBJ2-2): EADIYQTPRYLVIGTGKKITLECSQTMGHDKMYWYQQDPGMELHLIHYSYGVNSTEKGDLSSESTVSRIRTEHFPLTLESARPSHTSQYLCASSDNREKTGELFFGEGSRLTVL.

The V gene is TRBV12-3 or TRBV12-4, the J gene TRBJ2-7; 9 bases line up with TRBD1. Trimming took 5 bases from V and 4 from J; bases not matched to a gene: 12. The CDR3 is made up of 16 amino acids. In nucleotides, the CDR3 is TGTGCCAGCAGTGATTCCGGGACAGGGCTGTGGTACGAGCAGTACTTC. Translating it yields CASSDSGTGLWYEQYF.

This chain links TRBV30 with TRBJ2-7; D is uncertain. V was clipped by 5 bases and J by 7 bases, with 9 bases between them. Looked up from germline, CDR1 is GTSNPN and CDR2 is SVGIG (reference sequence). The CDR3 length is 10 residues. The CDR3 coding sequence is TGTGCCTGGGGGGATAGGGAGCAGTACTTC. This translates into CAWGDREQYF.

This clonotype has just a few counts. The chain carries TRBV19 and TRBJ2-7, with a tentative D call TRBD1 (5 bases). The V gene lost 6 bases and the J gene lost 2 bases, with 14 bases spanning the gap. The CDR3 has 14 residues. CDR1 and CDR2 (germline): LNHDA, SQIVND (reference sequence). The CDR3 DNA reads TGTGCCAGTAGCCGTGACCTAGGGGCCTACGAGCAGTACTTC. Amino acid sequence: CASSRDLGAYEQYF.

Many counts were recorded for this clonotype. V usage is TRBV4-1 and J usage is TRBJ2-1; tentatively, D is TRBD2 (6 bases). This CDR3 has 18 amino acids. Germline-derived CDR1 and CDR2 are MGHRA and YSYEKL. Deletions cut 1 base from V and 3 bases from J, with 19 bases between. The CDR3: CASSQGVSGGKVYNEQFF. CDR3 sequence (DNA): TGCGCCAGCAGCCAAGGGGTTTCTGGCGGGAAGGTCTACAATGAGCAGTTCTTC.

This clonotype was detected a few times. The junction departs from the called germline gene at one end, perhaps through a read error. The rearrangement joins TRBV30 to TRBJ2-5; 10 nucleotides match TRBD2. The CDR3 consists of 13 residues. Germline CDR1 reads GTSNPN; CDR2 reads SVGIG (reference sequence). For the CDR3, the DNA is TGTGCCTGGAGAGCCCTAGCGGGAGAGCCCCAGTACTTC. Translation gives CAWRALAGEPQYF. Supplemented by reference TRBV30 and TRBJ2-5, the full variable domain reads SQTIHQWPATLVQPVGSPLSLECTVEGTSNPNLYWYRQAAGRGLQLLFYSVGIGQISSEVPQNLSASRPQDRQFILSSKKLLLSDSGFYLCAWRALAGEPQYFGPGTRLLVL.

This clonotype was seen at least ten times. The rearrangement joins TRBV29-1 to TRBJ2-1; D is ambiguous. The CDR3 length is 16 residues. V lost 0 bases and J lost 0, with 12 bases in between. Per germline, CDR1 SQVTM and CDR2 ANQGSEA. The CDR3: CSVEDLGNSSYNEQFF. The CDR3 region has the DNA TGCAGCGTTGAAGATCTAGGGAACTCCTCCTACAATGAGCAGTTCTTC.

This clonotype was counted only a few times. The chain recombines TRBV5-1 with TRBJ1-2; unclear D gene. The CDR3 is made up of 13 amino acids. CDR1 and CDR2 (germline): SGHRS, YFSETQ. Trimming stripped 4 bases from V and 8 bases from J, with 15 bases between. CDR3 protein: CASSVGEGGGYTF. Here the CDR3 DNA reads TGCGCCAGCAGCGTTGGGGAGGGTGGCGGCTACACCTTC.